This entry lists 9 T cell receptor beta chains sequenced from one sample in a study of T-cell memory formation after mild COVID-19. Via MiXCR, TCRdb re-called the 5' RACE reads, giving one row per CDR3 protein. The table includes around 410,000 distinct CDR3 sequences, 20% to 30% detected once. The source material was PBMCs or a T cell subset sorted from them (not recorded which). These receptors came from an adult woman who had mild COVID-19 (a few samples of this study predate the infection). Cell type and time point are not known.

This chain connects TRBV15 to TRBJ2-7; D tentatively fits TRBD1 or TRBD2 (5 bases each). CDR1 LNHNV and CDR2 YYDKDF come from the germline V gene (reference sequence). This CDR3 has 17 residues. The V gene lost 0 bases and the J gene lost 0 bases, with 15 bases spanning the gap. The chain's CDR3 is CATSREYGGVNSYEQYF. CDR3 sequence (DNA): TGTGCCACCAGCAGAGAGTATGGGGGAGTGAACTCCTACGAGCAGTACTTC.

In this sample, this clonotype turned up a few times. The genes are TRBV5-4 and TRBJ2-3; TRBD2 might be the D (6 bases). Trimming removed 4 bases at V and 2 bases at J, with 17 bases between. The CDR3 extends over 16 amino acids. Per the germline V gene, CDR1 is SGHNT and CDR2 is YYREEE (reference sequence). CDR3 sequence (DNA): TGTGCCAGCAGCCTTACACCGGGACTCAACACAGATACGCAGTATTTT. Residues: CASSLTPGLNTDTQYF.

This clonotype was detected only a few times. The gene calls are TRBV7-6 and TRBJ2-7; no firm D call. The CDR3 consists of 14 residues. V shed 1 base and J shed 2 bases, with 9 bases lying between them. Germline CDR1 reads SGHVS; CDR2 reads FNYEAQ. The DNA for the CDR3 is TGTGCCAGCAGCTTAGGTCAGCCAGCCTACGAGCAGTACTTC. This translates into CASSLGQPAYEQYF. Full variable domain (outside the CDR3, taken from reference TRBV7-6 and TRBJ2-7): GAGVSQSPRYKVTKRGQDVALRCDPISGHVSLYWYRQALGQGPEFLTYFNYEAQQDKSGLPNDRFSAERPEGSISTLTIQRTEQRDSAMYRCASSLGQPAYEQYFGPGTRLTVT.

The V gene is TRBV12-3 or TRBV12-4, the J gene TRBJ1-5; tentative D call: TRBD1 (5 bases). The CDR3 has 16 amino acids. V was trimmed by 1 base and J by 7 bases, leaving 17 bases between them. The CDR3 here is CASSLGTGPLGQPQHF. Here the CDR3 DNA reads TGTGCCAGCAGTTTAGGTACAGGCCCCTTGGGGCAGCCCCAGCATTTT.

This sequence joins TRBV12-3 or TRBV12-4 and TRBJ2-7; D is unclear. Trimming removed 3 bases at V and 0 bases at J, with 12 bases between. CDR3 length: 15 amino acids. In nucleotides, the CDR3 is TGTGCCAGCAGTTTGTGGGAAAAGGGCTCCTACGAGCAGTACTTC. Its translation is CASSLWEKGSYEQYF.

The chain links TRBV20-1 to TRBJ1-2; TRBD1 matches 9 bases. The CDR3 extends over 14 amino acids. Trimming took 3 bases from V and 2 from J; bases not matched to a gene: 4. Per the germline V gene, CDR1 is DFQATT and CDR2 is SNEGSKA (reference sequence). CDR3 in DNA: TGCAGTGCTAGTAAACAGGGGGCAAACTATGGCTACACCTTC. Protein sequence: CSASKQGANYGYTF.

In its sample, this clonotype was seen a few times. The V and J genes are TRBV30 and TRBJ2-1; D may match TRBD1 or TRBD2 (6 bases each). The CDR3 has 14 residues. Germline V gene sequence: CDR1 GTSNPN, CDR2 SVGIG (reference sequence). V was shortened by 5 bases and J by 5 bases, with 16 bases between the two germline ends. The CDR3 DNA sequence: TGTGCCTGGGGGCGGGACATGAGAAACAATGAGCAGTTCTTC. Encoded protein: CAWGRDMRNNEQFF.

This clonotype was detected only a few times. DNA of the CDR3: TGTGCCAGCATACGCTCTTGGGGCCACACTGAAGCTTTCTTT. Residues: CASIRSWGHTEAFF. The chain joins TRBV27 to TRBJ1-1, with D possibly TRBD1 on 5 matching bases. V dropped 7 bases and J dropped 3 bases, with 15 bases sitting between them. The CDR3 is 14 amino acids. Germline-derived CDR1 and CDR2 are MNHEY and SMNVEV (reference sequence).

The rearrangement uses TRBV11-2 and TRBJ2-4; 8 nucleotides line up with TRBD1. Trimming removed 5 bases from V and 0 bases from J; junction bases left unmatched: 6. Per germline, CDR1 SGHAT and CDR2 FQNNGV. The CDR3 is 16 residues long. The CDR3 loop is CASSPGTGLAKNIQYF. Written as DNA, the CDR3 is TGTGCCAGCAGCCCCGGGACAGGACTAGCCAAAAACATTCAGTACTTC.